These T cell receptor beta chains were read from a single sample in a study of metastatic and nonmetastatic thyroid tumors. Using MiXCR, TCRdb reanalyzed the PCR reads. The sample has 25,000 to 35,000 clones, more than 10% seen once. The sequenced material came from blood. All receptors derive from a female donor with papillary thyroid cancer or a benign thyroid nodule (not recorded which). Some clones in this sample may be carry-over from other donors' samples. Each CDR3 is given with its conserved first and last residue. Fields, in order: J gene, D gene, V gene, clone size, CDR3 protein, CDR3 DNA. The D gene is left open where the match is weak. The listing skips clone size in some rows; elsewhere it reads once, few, many or a size class.

TRBJ2-3	TRBD2	TRBV20-1	many	CSARVQGRAGRAVEDTQYF	TGCAGTGCTAGAGTTCAGGGGCGCGCCGGGAGGGCCGTCGAAGATACGCAGTATTTT
TRBJ1-1	.	TRBV6-1	.	CASSLQGHTEAFF	TGTGCCAGCAGTTTGCAGGGTCACACTGAAGCTTTCTTT
TRBJ2-7	TRBD2	TRBV5-4	.	CASSSHAGPEPGDYEQCF	TGTGCCAGCAGCTCCCATGCCGGACCAGAGCCCGGGGACTACGAGCAGTGCTTC
TRBJ2-7	.	TRBV25-1	.	CASSEFDRVKGGFTYEQYF	TGTGCCAGCAGTGAATTTGATAGGGTAAAAGGGGGTTTTACCTACGAGCAGTACTTC
TRBJ2-7	TRBD1	TRBV3-1	many	CASSQSDRAGEQYF	TGTGCCAGCAGCCAGTCGGACAGGGCGGGGGAGCAGTACTTC
TRBJ2-1	TRBD2	TRBV6-2/TRBV6-3	medium-sized	CASSYPRLAFTYNEQFF	TGTGCCAGCAGTTACCCCAGACTAGCTTTCACCTACAATGAGCAGTTCTTC
TRBJ1-2	.	TRBV14	.	CASSHGGPTNYGYTF	TGTGCCAGCAGCCATGGGGGACCGACTAACTATGGCTACACCTTC
TRBJ1-2	.	TRBV4-1	many	CASSQPDSEGGYTF	TGCGCCAGCAGCCAACCGGACAGCGAAGGAGGCTACACCTTC
TRBJ2-1	.	TRBV10-3	many	CAISELEAYEQLF	TGTGCCATCAGTGAGTTGGAGGCTTATGAGCAGCTCTTC
TRBJ1-2	.	TRBV30	many	CAWSPDSLLYGYTF	TGTGCCTGGAGTCCAGACAGCCTCCTCTATGGCTACACCTTC
TRBJ2-7	.	TRBV7-9	many	CASRGQGNVEQYF	TGTGCCAGCAGGGGTCAGGGGAACGTGGAGCAGTACTTC
TRBJ1-1	.	TRBV9	medium-sized	CASSAGPSEDTEAFF	TGTGCCAGCAGCGCCGGACCCTCCGAGGACACTGAAGCTTTCTTT
TRBJ2-7	TRBD2	TRBV20-1	few	CSASMGGGARKQYF	TGCAGTGCTAGTATGGGCGGGGGGGCAAGAAAACAGTACTTC
TRBJ2-3	.	TRBV14	many	CASSQEAGTLTDTQYF	TGTGCCAGCAGCCAAGAGGCGGGGACCCTCACAGATACGCAGTATTTT
TRBJ1-4	.	TRBV7-9	many	CASSRGGGETNEKLFF	TGTGCCAGCAGCCGGGGAGGGGGAGAGACTAATGAAAAACTGTTTTTT
TRBJ1-5	.	TRBV20-1	many	CSARVGGSNQPQHF	TGCAGTGCCAGGGTTGGGGGGAGCAATCAGCCCCAGCATTTT
TRBJ1-1	.	TRBV6-2/TRBV6-3	few	CASSYSGWAEAFF	TGTGCCAGCAGTTACTCGGGGTGGGCTGAAGCTTTCTTT
TRBJ1-1	TRBD1	TRBV6-1	many	CASSLTGMNTEAFF	TGTGCCAGCAGCCTGACAGGGATGAACACTGAAGCTTTCTTT
TRBJ1-5	.	TRBV10-2	many	CASRARPGQPQHF	TGCGCCAGCAGGGCCCGACCCGGACAGCCCCAGCATTTT
TRBJ1-5	TRBD1	TRBV12-3/TRBV12-4	few	CASSPGTGGKPQHF	TGTGCCAGCAGTCCTGGGACAGGGGGGAAGCCCCAGCATTTT
TRBJ1-2	.	TRBV3-1	many	CASSPLGQANYGYTF	TGTGCCAGCAGCCCTCTGGGGCAGGCTAACTATGGCTACACCTTC
TRBJ2-2	TRBD1	TRBV5-1	many	CASSLTTLGTGGATGELFF	TGCGCCAGCAGCTTGACCACCCTCGGGACAGGGGGCGCAACCGGGGAGCTGTTTTTT
TRBJ1-2	.	TRBV20-1	.	CGARWGTYNYGYTF	TGCGGTGCTAGATGGGGGACATACAACTATGGCTACACCTTC
TRBJ2-1	TRBD1	TRBV5-6	many	CASSLGDRAYNEQFF	TGTGCCAGCAGCTTAGGGGACAGGGCTTACAATGAGCAGTTCTTC
TRBJ2-7	.	TRBV20-1	many	CSANVRGEQYF	TGCAGTGCTAATGTAAGGGGCGAGCAGTACTTC
TRBJ2-7	.	TRBV7-9	many	CASSPARQTEESAYEQYF	TGTGCCAGCAGCCCCGCCCGTCAGACGGAGGAATCCGCCTACGAGCAGTACTTC
TRBJ2-7	.	TRBV19	many	CASSFGGNEQYF	TGTGCCAGTAGTTTTGGGGGCAACGAGCAGTACTTC
TRBJ2-7	TRBD1	TRBV5-4	many	CASSGDRDRPGGEQYF	TGTGCCAGCAGCGGCGACCGGGACAGGCCCGGCGGCGAGCAGTACTTC
TRBJ2-5	TRBD2	TRBV5-4	many	CASSFRLAGADLQETQYF	TGTGCCAGCAGCTTTAGGCTAGCGGGAGCCGACCTCCAAGAGACCCAGTACTTC
TRBJ2-7	TRBD2	TRBV12-3/TRBV12-4	few	CASSSERTSRVVGRYF	TGTGCCAGCAGTTCCGAAAGGACTAGCAGAGTCGTCGGGCGGTACTTC
TRBJ2-6	.	TRBV11-1	.	CASSLSGVTGANVLTF	TGTGCCAGCAGCTTATCGGGGGTGACTGGGGCCAACGTCCTGACTTTC
TRBJ2-1	TRBD2	TRBV27	few	CASSPREGLPYNEQFF	TGTGCCAGCAGTCCGCGGGAGGGCCTCCCCTACAATGAGCAGTTCTTC
TRBJ1-5	.	TRBV7-2	many	CASSLVSENQPQHF	TGTGCCAGCAGCTTAGTATCCGAGAATCAGCCCCAGCATTTT
TRBJ1-1	.	TRBV19	many	CASSISGHTNTEAFF	TGTGCCAGTAGTATATCCGGGCACACGAACACTGAAGCTTTCTTT
TRBJ2-7	.	TRBV2	few	CASSAVGDGGDGQYF	TGTGCCAGCAGTGCCGTAGGGGACGGAGGGGACGGGCAGTACTTC
TRBJ1-2	.	TRBV5-1	many	CASSLGGNGVYTF	TGCGCCAGCAGCTTGGGGGGGAACGGAGTCTACACCTTC
TRBJ2-7	TRBD2	TRBV6-1	few	CASSELAGGQRYESEQYF	TGTGCCAGCAGTGAACTAGCGGGGGGGCAAAGATACGAGTCCGAGCAGTACTTC